Listed below are T cell receptor beta chains from one sample, sequenced in a study of identical twins. TCRdb itself ran the 5' RACE reads through MiXCR, one entry per CDR3 protein. The table lists roughly 1.6 million distinct CDR3 sequences, roughly 35% of them singletons. Sequenced material: cord blood. The receptors originated from a newborn girl in good health. Each CDR3 is given with its conserved first and last residue. The D gene is left open where the match is weak. Some rows have no size entry. The others give once, few or many, or a class for an expanded clone.

d_gene	v_gene	j_gene	abundance	CDR3aa	CDR3nt
-	TRBV12-3/TRBV12-4	TRBJ2-3	many	CASSLLGGASTDTQYF	TGTGCCAGCAGTTTACTGGGGGGGGCCAGCACAGATACGCAGTATTTT
-	TRBV29-1	TRBJ2-3	-	CSVEMGDTQYF	TGCAGCGTTGAAATGGGAGATACGCAGTATTTT
TRBD2	TRBV4-2	TRBJ2-7	-	CASSQYLAGVGDEQYF	TGTGCCAGCAGCCAGTATCTAGCGGGAGTGGGCGACGAGCAGTACTTC
TRBD1	TRBV11-2	TRBJ1-4	-	CASSFRTGRNEKLFF	TGTGCCAGCAGCTTCCGGACAGGGCGAAATGAAAAACTGTTTTTT
-	TRBV10-3	TRBJ2-1	many	CAIGILYNEQFF	TGTGCCATTGGGATCCTCTACAATGAGCAGTTCTTC
-	TRBV20-1	TRBJ2-7	few	CSAVALDSLYEQYF	TGCAGTGCTGTGGCCCTGGACAGCCTCTACGAGCAGTACTTC
TRBD2	TRBV20-1	TRBJ2-3	few	CSAPLAGMSTDTQYF	TGCAGTGCCCCTCTAGCGGGCATGAGCACAGATACGCAGTATTTT
-	TRBV12-3/TRBV12-4	TRBJ1-3	few	CASSLNRVGNTIYF	TGTGCCAGCAGTTTAAACAGGGTTGGAAACACCATATATTTT
-	TRBV20-1	TRBJ2-7	many	CSASPAGEPYEQYF	TGCAGTGCTAGCCCAGCGGGTGAACCTTACGAGCAGTACTTC
TRBD2	TRBV7-9	TRBJ2-3	few	CASSLELAGVTDTQYF	TGTGCCAGCAGCTTAGAGCTAGCGGGAGTGACAGATACGCAGTATTTT
TRBD2	TRBV20-1	TRBJ2-1	few	CSAPTSGRAYYNEQFF	TGCAGTGCGCCAACTAGCGGGAGGGCGTACTACAATGAGCAGTTCTTC
TRBD2	TRBV9	TRBJ2-3	-	CASSVQQRGSTDTQYF	TGTGCCAGCAGCGTACAGCAGCGGGGGAGCACAGATACGCAGTATTTT
TRBD2	TRBV19	TRBJ2-3	-	CASSIISGATDTQYF	TGTGCCAGTAGTATAATTAGCGGGGCTACAGATACGCAGTATTTT
-	TRBV12-3/TRBV12-4	TRBJ2-1	-	CASSYPWASMTDQETQFF	TGTGCCAGCAGTTACCCGTGGGCTAGTATGACCGATCAAGAGACCCAGTTCTTC
-	TRBV21-1	TRBJ1-6	few	CASSKEGGDYSPLHF	TGTGCCAGCAGCAAAGAGGGGGGAGATTATTCACCCCTCCACTTT
-	TRBV29-1	TRBJ2-5	-	CSVDRQETQYF	TGCAGCGTTGACAGGCAAGAGACCCAGTACTTC
TRBD2	TRBV20-1	TRBJ2-5	once	CSAYGTSGINEQYF	TGCAGTGCCTACGGGACTAGCGGGATCAATGAGCAGTACTTC
-	TRBV20-1	TRBJ2-7	-	CSAGPGLIYEQYF	TGCAGTGCGGGTCCGGGACTTATCTACGAGCAGTACTTC
-	TRBV6-2/TRBV6-3	TRBJ1-2	-	CASSPPVLGRAGYTF	TGTGCCAGCAGCCCGCCCGTCTTGGGGAGGGCTGGCTACACCTTC
TRBD2	TRBV5-1	TRBJ2-1	-	CASNLETSGRNEQFF	TGCGCCAGCAACTTGGAAACTAGCGGGAGGAATGAGCAGTTCTTC
-	TRBV7-8	TRBJ1-2	-	CASSLPSHPPFNYGYTF	TGTGCCAGCAGCTTACCCTCTCACCCTCCTTTTAACTATGGCTACACCTTC
-	TRBV28	TRBJ2-7	-	CASSLYVGRGGSYEQYF	TGTGCCAGCAGTTTATATGTGGGAAGGGGAGGTTCCTACGAGCAGTACTTC
-	TRBV28	TRBJ2-1	-	CASSFPVGDEQFF	TGTGCCAGCAGTTTTCCTGTGGGGGATGAGCAGTTCTTC
-	TRBV7-9	TRBJ1-2	many	CASSLAVGIYGYTF	TGTGCCAGCAGCTTGGCCGTAGGAATATATGGCTACACCTTC
TRBD2	TRBV5-4	TRBJ2-5	few	CASSRPGTSVQETQYF	TGTGCCAGCAGCCGCCCCGGGACTAGTGTTCAAGAGACCCAGTACTTC
-	TRBV4-1	TRBJ2-3	few	CASSQGTRPSTDTQYF	TGCGCCAGCAGCCAAGGTACTAGGCCTAGCACAGATACGCAGTATTTT
TRBD2	TRBV11-2	TRBJ2-3	few	CASSSTSGWTDTQYF	TGTGCCAGCAGCTCCACTAGCGGGTGGACAGATACGCAGTATTTT
TRBD2	TRBV7-9	TRBJ2-7	few	CASSSFSGSESYEQYF	TGTGCCAGCAGCTCCTTTAGCGGGAGTGAGTCCTACGAGCAGTACTTC
TRBD1	TRBV7-9	TRBJ2-7	few	CASSQSDTGQGVHEQYF	TGTGCCAGCAGCCAATCGGACACGGGACAGGGGGTCCACGAGCAGTACTTC
-	TRBV20-1	TRBJ1-5	few	CSARDSGVSNQPQHF	TGCAGTGCTAGAGATTCGGGCGTTAGCAATCAGCCCCAGCATTTT
-	TRBV25-1	TRBJ2-6	few	CASSEPRGSGANVLTF	TGTGCCAGCAGTGAACCCAGGGGCTCTGGGGCCAACGTCCTGACTTTC
-	TRBV20-1	TRBJ1-4	-	CSASPQVDEKLFF	TGCAGTGCTAGCCCTCAGGTGGATGAAAAACTGTTTTTT
TRBD2	TRBV20-1	TRBJ2-5	-	CSAGLVRETQYF	TGCAGTGCGGGACTAGTGAGGGAGACCCAGTACTTC
TRBD1	TRBV20-1	TRBJ2-7	-	CSVYRGTYEQYF	TGCAGTGTATACAGGGGGACCTACGAGCAGTACTTC
-	TRBV28	TRBJ2-4	-	CASSLLGDPTKNIQYF	TGTGCCAGCAGTTTATTGGGAGACCCAACCAAAAACATTCAGTACTTC